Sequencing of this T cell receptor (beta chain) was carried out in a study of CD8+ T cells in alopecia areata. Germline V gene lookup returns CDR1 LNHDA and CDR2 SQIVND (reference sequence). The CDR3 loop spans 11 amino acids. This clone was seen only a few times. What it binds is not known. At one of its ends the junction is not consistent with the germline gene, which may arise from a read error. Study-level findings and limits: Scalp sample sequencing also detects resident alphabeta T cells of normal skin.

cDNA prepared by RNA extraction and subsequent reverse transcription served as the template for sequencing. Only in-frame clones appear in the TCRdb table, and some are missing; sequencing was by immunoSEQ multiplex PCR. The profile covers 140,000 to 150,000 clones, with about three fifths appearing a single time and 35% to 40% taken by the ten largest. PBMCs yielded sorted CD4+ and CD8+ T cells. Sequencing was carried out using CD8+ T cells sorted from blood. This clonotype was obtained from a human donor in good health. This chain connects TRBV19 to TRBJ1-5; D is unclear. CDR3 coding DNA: TGTGCCAGTAGTACCGGTGGAGGGAAGTATTTT. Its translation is CASSTGGGKYF.